The sequence of this T cell receptor (beta chain) was determined in a study of vaccination and CD4 T cells after COVID-19. A note on this clonotype: The antigen is not known.

Between the trimmed V and J ends, which lost 4 bases and 1 base, there was a span of 8 bases. The CDR3 has 14 residues. Germline loops: CDR1 SGHAT, CDR2 FQNNGV. Treatment denoted: roughly 10-day PBMC culture with coronavirus spike peptide pools or control peptides (ViraFEST assay). CD4+ T lymphocytes from the unexposed donor were collected before the COVID-19 pandemic (2011-2018). The assay that was used to sequence DNA from cultured CD4+ T cells was the Oncomine TCR Beta short-read assay. Via MiXCR, TCRdb re-called the PCR reads, giving one row per CDR3 protein. The sample lists 5,000 to 7,500 distinct CDR3 sequences, more than 40% seen once, with 35% to 40% in the top ten.

This TCR was sampled from a human donor in good health. The sample consisted of CD4+ T cells from blood, cultured in vitro. This chain joins TRBV11-2 and TRBJ1-5; D call uncertain. CDR3 sequence: CASSSSSSNQPQHF. CDR3 in DNA: TGTGCCAGCAGCTCCTCATCCAGCAATCAGCCCCAGCATTTT.